Following are 10 T cell receptor beta chains from one sample sequenced in a study of radiation and T cells in renal cell carcinoma. Clones were sequenced by immunoSEQ multiplex PCR, and TCRdb holds only the in-frame ones, with some missing. The table includes about 150,000 clones, 80% to 90% detected once. Described time point: blood 4 weeks post-SBRT, at nephrectomy. Described treatment: 15 Gy SBRT to primary tumor, nephrectomy 4 weeks later. Source: blood, taken from a patient whose treatment included radiotherapy and nephrectomy. The source is a woman aged 50 to 65 with renal cell carcinoma.

The chain links TRBV7-9 to TRBJ2-1, with unresolved D. Looked up from germline, CDR1 is SEHNR and CDR2 is FQNEAQ (reference sequence). There are 18 residues in the CDR3. V lost 1 base and J lost 0, with 16 bases in between. The CDR3 here is CASSLEIPAPSSYNEQFF. For the CDR3, the DNA is TGTGCCAGCAGCTTAGAGATACCCGCTCCAAGCTCCTACAATGAGCAGTTCTTC.

The chain joins TRBV7-9 to TRBJ1-2; 9 bases are shared with TRBD1. Germline loops: CDR1 SEHNR, CDR2 FQNEAQ (reference sequence). The CDR3 extends over 14 amino acids. Losses at the gene ends were 5 bases for V and 0 bases for J; bases not matched to a gene: 1. The DNA of the CDR3 is TGTGCCAGCAGCCGACAGGGGGCTAACTATGGCTACACCTTC. This gives the protein CASSRQGANYGYTF.

The V and J genes are TRBV4-1 and TRBJ1-2; TRBD1 matches at 9 bases. The V gene's germline CDR1 is MGHRA and CDR2 YSYEKL. Germline trimming cut 6 bases from V and 1 base from J; bases unmatched to any gene: 18. CDR3 size: 19 residues. As DNA, the CDR3 is TGCGCCAGCAGTATGTTACAGGGGGCAGTTCTCTATGGTAACTATGGCTACACCTTC. Translated: CASSMLQGAVLYGNYGYTF.

V gene TRBV4-3 combines with J gene TRBJ2-7; D might be TRBD2 (5 bases). The germline CDR1 and CDR2 sequences are LGHNA and YSLEER. Trimming took 0 bases from V and 7 from J, leaving 16 bases between them. This CDR3 is 15 amino acids long. CDR3 protein: CASSQDHPGIGEQYF. The CDR3 DNA reads TGCGCCAGCAGCCAAGATCATCCGGGGATAGGGGAGCAGTACTTC.

The sample holds one count of this clone. The V and J genes are TRBV7-2 and TRBJ2-5; possible D gene TRBD2, 5 bases. The V gene lost 4 bases and the J gene lost 2 bases, with 14 bases spanning the gap. This CDR3 spans 15 amino acids. Per germline, CDR1 SGHTA and CDR2 FQGNSA. The CDR3 loop is CASSSDPGRQETQYF. CDR3 nucleotides: TGTGCCAGCAGCTCCGACCCGGGGAGACAAGAGACCCAGTACTTC.

The CDR3 spells CASSLEGSNGELFF. The DNA for the CDR3 is TGTGCCAGCAGCTTGGAGGGTTCGAACGGGGAGCTGTTTTTT. The gene calls are TRBV5-4 and TRBJ2-2; D remains ambiguous. The CDR3 length is 14 residues. Trimming pared 0 bases from V and 7 bases from J, leaving 10 bases between. Germline V CDR1 and CDR2: SGHNT, YYREEE (reference sequence).

The chain links TRBV28 to TRBJ2-2; 7 positions match TRBD1. The germline CDR1 and CDR2 sequences are MDHEN and SYDVKM. The CDR3 runs to 15 residues. Losses at the gene ends were 3 bases for V and 9 bases for J; bases not matched to a gene: 10. This chain's CDR3 is CASSLDKGALRELFF. DNA for the CDR3: TGTGCCAGCAGTTTGGATAAGGGGGCGCTGAGGGAGCTGTTTTTT.

The rearrangement links TRBV4-1 to TRBJ2-3; 8 bases map to TRBD1. Germline CDR1 MGHRA, CDR2 YSYEKL. The trim removed 0 bases at V and 2 bases at J, leaving 1 base unmatched. This CDR3 has 15 amino acids. The CDR3 loop reads CASSQDRGLTDTQYF. The CDR3 coding sequence is TGCGCCAGCAGCCAAGACAGGGGGCTCACAGATACGCAGTATTTT.

The chain joins TRBV7-9 to TRBJ2-7, with TRBD2 identical over 8 bases. The germline CDR1 and CDR2 sequences are SEHNR and FQNEAQ (reference sequence). The CDR3 spans 13 residues. The ends lost 5 bases at V and 6 bases at J; junction bases unmatched: 6. The DNA for the CDR3 is TGTGCCAGCAGCCCCGGGGGGGGCACCGAGCAGTACTTC. Protein: CASSPGGGTEQYF.

This clone has a handful of counts. The chain has TRBV10-3 and TRBJ1-1; TRBD1 matches at 7 bases. Per germline, CDR1 ENHRY and CDR2 SYGVKD. The length of the CDR3 is 15 residues. The V gene end was trimmed by 3 bases and the J gene end by 2 bases; junction bases not matched to a gene: 6. The CDR3 protein is CAISEGDRFNTEAFF. DNA for the CDR3: TGTGCCATCAGTGAAGGGGACAGATTCAACACTGAAGCTTTCTTT.